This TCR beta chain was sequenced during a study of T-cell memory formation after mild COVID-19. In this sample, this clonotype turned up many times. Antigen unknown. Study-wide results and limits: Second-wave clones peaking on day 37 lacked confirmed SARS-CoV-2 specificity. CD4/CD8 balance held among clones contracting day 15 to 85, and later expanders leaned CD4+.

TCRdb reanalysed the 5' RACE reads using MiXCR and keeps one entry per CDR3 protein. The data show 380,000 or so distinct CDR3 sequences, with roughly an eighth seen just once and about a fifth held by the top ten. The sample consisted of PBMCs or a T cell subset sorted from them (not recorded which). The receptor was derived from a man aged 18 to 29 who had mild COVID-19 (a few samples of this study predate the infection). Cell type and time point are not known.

The CDR3 nucleotides read TGCGCCAGCAGCCTGACAGGGGATCGGAGAGAGACCCAGTACTTC. This translates into CASSLTGDRRETQYF. J is TRBJ2-5 and V is TRBV4-3; 8 bases fit TRBD1. V lost 4 bases to trimming and J lost 4 bases; unmatched junction nucleotides: 8. From germline, CDR1 is LGHNA and CDR2 YSLEER. The CDR3 totals 15 residues.